These T cell receptor beta chains were read from a single sample in a study of early T cells in non-severe SARS-CoV-2 infection. TCRdb re-called the 5' RACE reads with MiXCR, one entry per CDR3 protein. The profile shows under 30,000 distinct CDR3 sequences, over 3.5% of them singletons. Sequenced sample: whole blood. The receptors were sampled from an adult who was a healthcare worker with PCR-confirmed SARS-CoV-2 infection or an uninfected control (not recorded which). Both conserved end residues are part of each CDR3. D genes are given only for firm matches.

d_gene: -
v_gene: TRBV6-2/TRBV6-3
CDR3aa: CASSSLSGGLSYNEQFF

d_gene: -
v_gene: TRBV7-9
CDR3aa: CASSHDAKTQYF

d_gene: TRBD1
v_gene: TRBV29-1
CDR3aa: CSVGQGPAGYTF

d_gene: -
v_gene: TRBV6-1
CDR3aa: CASSERGGAGQPQHF

d_gene: TRBD2
v_gene: TRBV11-2
CDR3aa: CASGEAGYEQYF

d_gene: TRBD1
v_gene: TRBV20-1
CDR3aa: CSAPNPRTGNTEAFF

d_gene: -
v_gene: TRBV5-4
CDR3aa: CASSLDGSSYNEQFF

d_gene: TRBD2
v_gene: TRBV9
CDR3aa: CASSYGTSGMETQYF

d_gene: -
v_gene: TRBV11-1
CDR3aa: CASSLGSNEQFF

d_gene: -
v_gene: TRBV18
CDR3aa: CASSTRGAQTEAFF

d_gene: -
v_gene: TRBV12-3/TRBV12-4
CDR3aa: CASSLSQGYGYTF

d_gene: TRBD2
v_gene: TRBV19
CDR3aa: CASSIEGLAGSFDEQFF

d_gene: -
v_gene: TRBV18
CDR3aa: CASSPLTGSTDTQYF

d_gene: -
v_gene: TRBV11-2
CDR3aa: CASSLVGGSGNTIYF

d_gene: -
v_gene: TRBV20-1
CDR3aa: CSALSGRSPYEQYF

d_gene: -
v_gene: TRBV7-8
CDR3aa: CASSFSPNWQSPDTQYF

d_gene: -
v_gene: TRBV5-5
CDR3aa: CASSLGDGAGETLHF

d_gene: -
v_gene: TRBV5-1
CDR3aa: CASRATANTGELFF

d_gene: TRBD2
v_gene: TRBV7-9
CDR3aa: CASSLNSGSMADTQYF

d_gene: TRBD2
v_gene: TRBV20-1
CDR3aa: CSARDPREASGAGGKNIQYF

d_gene: -
v_gene: TRBV12-3/TRBV12-4
CDR3aa: CASSLDRDLAKNIQYF

d_gene: TRBD1
v_gene: TRBV7-9
CDR3aa: CASSSTGFGEKLFF

d_gene: -
v_gene: TRBV2
CDR3aa: CASKEGSDIQYF

d_gene: TRBD2
v_gene: TRBV5-1
CDR3aa: CASSPGTSSNEQFF

d_gene: -
v_gene: TRBV6-1
CDR3aa: CASSEGVYEQYF

d_gene: -
v_gene: TRBV7-9
CDR3aa: CASSLYGGDEKLFF

d_gene: TRBD2
v_gene: TRBV20-1
CDR3aa: CSAPTSGEETQYF

d_gene: -
v_gene: TRBV10-2
CDR3aa: CASSEGGDYGYTF

d_gene: -
v_gene: TRBV7-6
CDR3aa: CASGRLNTGELFF

d_gene: -
v_gene: TRBV11-2
CDR3aa: CASSLNGFSGANVLTF

d_gene: TRBD2
v_gene: TRBV4-2
CDR3aa: CASSHGTTRSGELFF

d_gene: TRBD2
v_gene: TRBV14
CDR3aa: CASSQGLAGVGHEQFF

d_gene: -
v_gene: TRBV7-3
CDR3aa: CASSAQADTGELFF

d_gene: -
v_gene: TRBV4-3
CDR3aa: CASSQEQTREQFF

d_gene: -
v_gene: TRBV29-1
CDR3aa: CSTRLSDTQYF

d_gene: -
v_gene: TRBV6-2/TRBV6-3
CDR3aa: CASRLQVLGSNQPQHF

d_gene: -
v_gene: TRBV19
CDR3aa: CASSLRTGGANVLTF

d_gene: -
v_gene: TRBV11-3
CDR3aa: CASSRYTGELFF

d_gene: TRBD2
v_gene: TRBV19
CDR3aa: CASSREPGLAGVHEQFF